A single sample is the source of the 14 T cell receptor beta chains below, sequenced in a study of blood T cells in healthy people across ages (dated by TCRdb to between 2015 and 2017). The library was prepared using 5' RACE. Sequenced using an Illumina HiSeq 2500. A second 7 to 11 cycle PCR used a sample-barcoded 5' primer and a J-beta primer mix. TCRdb applied fastp at Q25 and MiXCR to the public reads, then kept only in-frame beta chains. A single entry per CDR3 protein holds the most common genes and DNA from its merged rows. The sample profile shows fewer than 900,000 distinct CDR3 sequences; around 36% of them were found once. 10% to 15% of the sample rests with the top ten. Sequencing input: blood. These receptors all stem from a man between 18 and 29 years old in good health.

This clonotype was recorded a few times. The genes are TRBV29-1 and TRBJ2-7; TRBD1 matches at 9 bases. This CDR3 region has 14 residues. Germline V lookup: CDR1 SQVTM, CDR2 ANQGSEA. With 1 base clipped from V and 1 base from J, the junction kept 2 bases outside the gene matches. Here the CDR3 reads CSVEGTGESYEQYF. Here the CDR3 DNA reads TGCAGCGTTGAAGGGACAGGGGAATCCTACGAGCAGTACTTC.

Points on this clonotype: A junction boundary mismatches the germline segment, possibly from a read error. The chain couples TRBV20-1 to TRBJ2-5; 7 nucleotides align to TRBD2. The germline V gene has CDR1 DFQATT and CDR2 SNEGSKA (reference sequence). This CDR3 comprises 14 residues. The CDR3 region has the DNA TGCAGTGCTTCCCCCGGGGGGTTCCAAGGGACCCAGTACTTC. It yields the protein CSASPGGFQGTQYF.

This clonotype appeared a few times. The V call is TRBV7-9, the J call TRBJ1-2, with no clear D. The CDR3 sequence is 12 residues long. V lost 3 bases to trimming and J lost 8 bases, with 10 bases between them. CDR1 is SEHNR, CDR2 FQNEAQ, per germline (reference sequence). The CDR3 region is CASSFWEEGYTF. The CDR3 bases are TGTGCCAGCAGCTTCTGGGAGGAGGGCTACACCTTC.

This clonotype has a handful of counts. V is TRBV12-3 or TRBV12-4 and J is TRBJ2-1, with 9 bases lining up with TRBD1. The J call may be in error: the DNA end matches TRBJ2-7 better. The CDR3 runs to 17 residues. In nucleotides, the CDR3 is TGTGCCAGCAGCCCCCCGGGACAGGGTTCCCCCTACAATGAGCAGTACTTC. This sequence encodes CASSPPGQGSPYNEQYF.

This clonotype turned up a few times. The rearrangement uses TRBV20-1 and TRBJ2-3; a possible D gene is TRBD1 (5 bases). Germline V gives CDR1 DFQATT, CDR2 SNEGSKA (reference sequence). V lost 2 bases to trimming and J lost 2 bases, with 14 bases between them. The length of the CDR3 is 15 residues. The CDR3 protein is CSARSSQGDTDTQYF. The CDR3, as DNA: TGCAGTGCTAGAAGCTCGCAGGGTGACACAGATACGCAGTATTTT.

The rearrangement joins TRBV15 to TRBJ2-1; D might be TRBD1 or TRBD2, each matching 6 bases. The J call could be wrong; TRBJ2-7 is a better fit for the DNA end. Per germline, CDR1 LNHNV and CDR2 YYDKDF (reference sequence). The length of the CDR3 is 17 residues. CDR3 region: CATSRDRIGGSYNEQYF. CDR3 nucleotide sequence: TGTGCCACCAGCAGAGACCGGATCGGGGGCTCCTACAATGAGCAGTACTTC.

This clonotype was found a few times. This sequence joins TRBV20-1 and TRBJ1-2; D might be TRBD1 (5 bases). The CDR3 sequence is 15 residues long. Germline loops: CDR1 DFQATT, CDR2 SNEGSKA (reference sequence). The ends were cut back, 0 bases at V and 6 bases at J, with 17 bases in the middle. The CDR3 DNA follows: TGCAGTGCTAGAGAGAGAATTGGGGGAATGGATGGCTACACCTTC. It codes for CSARERIGGMDGYTF.

This rearrangement joins TRBV6-2 or TRBV6-3 to TRBJ2-4; D gene unclear. The DNA matches TRBJ2-7 better at its end, which makes the J call doubtful. This CDR3 region has 14 residues. Germline values: CDR1 MNHEY, CDR2 SVGEGT. The CDR3 loop reads CASRSLVGPYEQYF. DNA of the CDR3: TGTGCCAGCCGGTCCTTAGTGGGTCCCTACGAGCAGTACTTC.

This clonotype was detected a few times. The gene calls are TRBV14 and TRBJ2-3; 7 bases map to TRBD2. Germline lookup yields CDR1 SGHDN and CDR2 FVKESK. The CDR3 is 15 residues long. The J segment lost 0 bases and the V segment lost 4 bases, leaving 4 bases of the junction unmatched. CDR3 amino acids: CASSPTAGSTDTQYF. The CDR3 region has the DNA TGTGCCAGCAGCCCGACAGCGGGGAGCACAGATACGCAGTATTTT.

This clonotype was detected once. Its ends do not fully match the called genes, so a read error is possible. The V and J genes are TRBV7-2 and TRBJ2-1; TRBD1 might be the D (6 bases). Germline V lookup: CDR1 SGHTA, CDR2 FQGNSA. The CDR3 is 14 amino acids. CDR3: CASSLGTGYNGQFF. CDR3 DNA sequence: TGTGCCAGCAGCTTGGGTACAGGGTACAATGGGCAGTTCTTC.

This clonotype was seen a few times. This chain connects TRBV20-1 to TRBJ1-1; D is unclear. Germline CDR1 is DFQATT and CDR2 is SNEGSKA (reference sequence). The CDR3 sequence is 13 residues long. V was trimmed by 0 bases and J by 1 base, leaving 6 bases between them. The CDR3 DNA reads as TGCAGTGCTAGAGATGGGAGGAACACTGAAGCTTTCTTT. It codes for CSARDGRNTEAFF.

Comment on this clonotype: A much larger clonotype is one base distant, so this may be a read error. The chain carries TRBV12-3 or TRBV12-4 and TRBJ2-7; 13 bases line up with TRBD2. CDR3 length equals 17 residues. The ends lost 5 bases at V and 3 bases at J; junction bases unmatched: 10. The CDR3 region is CASSIPTGLAGDYEQYF. The DNA for the CDR3 is TGTGCCAGCAGTATCCCTACAGGACTAGCGGGGGACTACGAGCAGTACTTC.

The V call is TRBV20-1, the J call TRBJ1-2; a possible D gene is TRBD1 (6 bases). The CDR3 runs to 13 residues. The V end was cut by 6 bases, the J end by 2 bases, with 13 bases between. CDR1 and CDR2 (germline): DFQATT, SNEGSKA (reference sequence). CDR3 DNA: TGCAGTGCCCGACATACAGGGAACTATGGCTACACCTTC. This gives the protein CSARHTGNYGYTF.

With respect to this clonotype: Just one base apart from a much larger clone, this may be a read error. This rearrangement joins TRBV6-5 to TRBJ2-4; weak D call: TRBD1 (6 bases). With the DNA end fitting TRBJ2-7 better, the J assignment may be wrong. CDR3 size: 15 residues. Per germline, CDR1 MNHEY and CDR2 SVGAGI. CDR3 sequence reads: CTSSYSTGSAYEQYF. The DNA for the CDR3 is TGTACCAGCAGTTACTCCACAGGGTCCGCCTACGAGCAGTACTTC.